This T cell receptor beta chain was sequenced in a study of shared clonotypes between healthy human individuals. Study summary: Donors, aged 18 to 49, were a couple of women and three men.

The V end lost 2 bases, the J end lost 5 bases, and 13 bases lay between the germline ends. Germline V gives CDR1 MDHEN, CDR2 SYDVKM. The CDR3 loop spans 14 amino acids. Profiling relied on immunoSEQ multiplex PCR, and the TCRdb table lists in-frame clones only, not all of them. The sample carries around 700,000 clones, about 90% recorded once. In the naive CD8 group, cells lacked CD45RO and were positively selected for CCR7, so terminally differentiated effector memory CD45RA+ cells were left out. This TCR came from a man aged 30-40 years in good health. The sample comprised naive CD8+ T cells sorted from blood. V gene TRBV28 combines with J gene TRBJ2-7; D remains ambiguous. CDR3 region: CASSLVGLVDEQYF. The DNA for the CDR3 is TGTGCCAGCAGTTTAGTTGGGTTAGTCGACGAGCAGTACTTC. The entire variable domain, with the rest obtained from reference TRBV28 and TRBJ2-7, is as follows: DVKVTQSSRYLVKRTGEKVFLECVQDMDHENMFWYRQDPGLGLRLIYFSYDVKMKEKGDIPEGYSVSREKKERFSLILESASTNQTSMYLCASSLVGLVDEQYFGPGTRLTVT.